The 12 T cell receptor beta chains in this list originate from one sample, sequenced in a study of cytomegalovirus exposure and HLA in healthy donors. Only in-frame clones appear in the TCRdb table, and some are missing; sequencing was by immunoSEQ multiplex PCR. Seen here are tens of thousands of clones, over 85% observed once, and the top ten hold 1.5% to 1.9%. The sequenced sample was PBMCs. These receptors came from a man between 18 and 29 years old in good health and CMV-seropositive.

The CDR3: CASSADTSERNSYEQYF. As DNA, the CDR3 is TGTGCCAGCAGCGCCGATACTAGCGAGAGGAATAGCTACGAGCAGTACTTC. V is TRBV2 and J is TRBJ2-7; 7 bases are shared with TRBD2. Germline CDR1 reads SNHLY; CDR2 reads FYNNEI. J gave up 3 bases and V 6 bases, and 17 bases lay outside the gene matches. This CDR3 spans 17 amino acids.

This clone was seen more than once but under ten times. The chain has TRBV5-1 and TRBJ2-2; TRBD2 matches at 12 bases. Trimming removed 4 bases from V and 3 bases from J; junction bases left unmatched: 10. CDR3 length equals 18 residues. Germline CDR1 is SGHRS and CDR2 is YFSETQ. CDR3 in amino acids: CASSHRPGLAGHTGELFF. CDR3 bases: TGCGCCAGCAGCCACCGCCCAGGACTAGCGGGGCACACCGGGGAGCTGTTTTTT.

The chain links TRBV28 to TRBJ1-1; tentatively, D is TRBD1 (5 bases). The germline V gene encodes CDR1 MDHEN and CDR2 SYDVKM. Trimming took 6 bases from V and 0 from J, leaving 8 bases between them. This CDR3 region has 13 residues. CDR3 sequence: CASRSGLNTEAFF. In DNA, the CDR3 is TGTGCCAGCAGGTCAGGGTTGAACACTGAAGCTTTCTTT.

V gene TRBV28 combines with J gene TRBJ2-3, with 8 bases lining up with TRBD2. The CDR3 runs to 16 residues. Trimming took 6 bases from V and 5 from J; bases not matched to a gene: 13. From germline, CDR1 is MDHEN and CDR2 SYDVKM. The CDR3 DNA reads as TGTGCCAGCAGCAGTAGCGGGGTTGGGCTTAGAGATACGCAGTATTTT. Its protein product is CASSSSGVGLRDTQYF.

V usage is TRBV2 and J usage is TRBJ2-2, with D unclear. V gave up 3 bases and J gave up 5 bases, with 10 bases separating them. Looked up from germline, CDR1 is SNHLY and CDR2 is FYNNEI. This CDR3 region has 14 residues. CDR3 nucleotide sequence: TGTGCCAGCAGTGATTTGGTCAGTACCGGGGAGCTGTTTTTT. As protein: CASSDLVSTGELFF.

This clone appeared once. The rearrangement uses TRBV20-1 and TRBJ2-1; the D gene is possibly TRBD2 (6 bases). The CDR3 contains 11 residues. Deletions cut 2 bases from V and 8 bases from J, with 7 bases between. Germline V lookup: CDR1 DFQATT, CDR2 SNEGSKA (reference sequence). CDR3 in DNA: TGCAGTGCTAGATGGGGGGATGAGCAGTTCTTC. This gives the protein CSARWGDEQFF.

The rearrangement links TRBV5-1 to TRBJ2-1; 7 bases line up with TRBD1. Germline V gives CDR1 SGHRS, CDR2 YFSETQ. The CDR3 consists of 16 residues. V gave up 0 bases and J gave up 5 bases; unmatched junction bases: 8. CDR3 residues: CASSLAAGTAHNEQFF. The CDR3 DNA reads TGCGCCAGCAGCTTGGCCGCCGGGACAGCTCACAATGAGCAGTTCTTC.

V and J are TRBV5-8 and TRBJ2-7; 7 bases fit TRBD1. J gave up 4 bases and V 4 bases, and 2 bases lay outside the gene matches. In germline, CDR1 is SGHTS, CDR2 YDEGEE. The CDR3 consists of 12 residues. The CDR3 DNA is TGTGCCAGCAGCCGGACAGGATACGAGCAGTACTTC. Translated: CASSRTGYEQYF. The whole variable domain, filled in from reference TRBV5-8 and TRBJ2-7, reads EAGVTQSPTHLIKTRGQQATLRCSPISGHTSVYWYQQALGLGLQFLLWYDEGEERNRGNFPPRFSGRQFPNYSSELNVNALELEDSALYLCASSRTGYEQYFGPGTRLTVT.

V usage is TRBV27 and J usage is TRBJ2-2; D might be TRBD2 (5 bases). CDR3 size: 17 residues. The germline V and J ends were trimmed by 4 bases and 1 base, with 16 bases remaining between them. Germline V gene lookup returns CDR1 MNHEY and CDR2 SMNVEV (reference sequence). In DNA, the CDR3 is TGTGCCAGCAGTTGGGGTCGAGGGCCTGAGAACACCGGGGAGCTGTTTTTT. The encoded protein is CASSWGRGPENTGELFF.

The V call is TRBV12-1, the J call TRBJ2-2; the table names TRBD2, a call not compared with the DNA. TRBV12-1 is a documented pseudogene. There are 15 residues in the CDR3. CDR3: CASSASGKNTGELFF. DNA for the CDR3: TGTGCCAGCAGCGCGAGCGGGAAGAACACCGGGGAGCTGTTTTTT.

V and J are TRBV30 and TRBJ1-2, with unresolved D. V lost 0 bases and J 9 bases, leaving 11 bases between the germline ends. The CDR3 is 12 amino acids. CDR1 is GTSNPN, CDR2 SVGIG, per germline (reference sequence). The CDR3 sequence is CAWSVQRKRYTF. The DNA for the CDR3 is TGTGCCTGGAGTGTACAAAGAAAACGCTACACCTTC.

This chain uses TRBV30 with TRBJ2-1; tentatively, D is TRBD2 (6 bases). This CDR3 has 16 residues. Trimming shortened V by 4 bases and J by 7 bases, and 23 bases separated the two germline ends. From germline, CDR1 is GTSNPN and CDR2 SVGIG (reference sequence). CDR3 amino acids: CAWTDPLGGEINEQFF. CDR3 sequence (DNA): TGTGCCTGGACCGACCCTCTCGGGGGAGAGATAAATGAGCAGTTCTTC.